This TCR beta chain was sequenced during a study of T-cell memory formation after mild COVID-19. About the study: Clusters were largely donor specific. Study conclusions and caveats: Clones shrinking between day 15 and 85 showed a balanced CD4/CD8 split, and those that grew later tilted toward CD4+.

On this clonotype itself: Its antigen is undetermined.

CDR3 length equals 15 residues. Trimming removed 1 base at V and 0 bases at J, with 9 bases between. The V gene's germline CDR1 is LGHDT and CDR2 YNNKEL (reference sequence). TCRdb processed the 5' RACE reads anew with MiXCR; each CDR3 protein has one entry. Of approximately 570,000 distinct CDR3 sequences listed, approximately 19% are singletons. V usage is TRBV3-1 and J usage is TRBJ1-1, with D maybe TRBD1 (6 bases). Sequenced input: PBMCs or a T cell subset sorted from them (not recorded which). The TCR comes from an adult woman who had mild COVID-19 (a few samples of this study predate the infection). Cell type and time point are not known. DNA for the CDR3: TGTGCCAGCAGCCAAGGGGGGGGCGTGAACACTGAAGCTTTCTTT. Its protein product is CASSQGGGVNTEAFF.